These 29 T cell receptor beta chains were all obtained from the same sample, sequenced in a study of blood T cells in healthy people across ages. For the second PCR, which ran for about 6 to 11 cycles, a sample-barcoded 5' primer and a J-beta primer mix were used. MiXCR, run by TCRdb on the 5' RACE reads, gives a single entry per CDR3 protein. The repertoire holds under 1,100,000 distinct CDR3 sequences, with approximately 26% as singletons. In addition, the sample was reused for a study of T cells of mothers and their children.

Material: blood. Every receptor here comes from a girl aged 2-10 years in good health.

The CDR3 sequence is CASSLVGRTNEQFF. CDR3 DNA sequence: TGTGCCAGCAGCTTAGTGGGTCGCACTAATGAGCAGTTCTTC. J is TRBJ2-5 and V is TRBV7-9; D uncertain. TRBJ2-1 explains the end of the DNA better; the J call may be wrong. The CDR3 is 14 residues long. Germline-derived CDR1 and CDR2 are SEHNR and FQNEAQ (reference sequence).

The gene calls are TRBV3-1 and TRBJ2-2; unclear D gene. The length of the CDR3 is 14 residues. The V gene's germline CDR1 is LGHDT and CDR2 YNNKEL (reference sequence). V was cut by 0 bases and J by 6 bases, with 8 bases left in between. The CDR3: CASSQDEDAGELFF. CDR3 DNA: TGTGCCAGCAGCCAAGATGAGGACGCCGGGGAGCTGTTTTTT. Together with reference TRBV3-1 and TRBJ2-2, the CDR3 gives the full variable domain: DTAVSQTPKYLVTQMGNDKSIKCEQNLGHDTMYWYKQDSKKFLKIMFSYNNKELIINETVPNRFSPKSPDKAHLNLHINSLELGDSAVYFCASSQDEDAGELFFGEGSRLTVL.

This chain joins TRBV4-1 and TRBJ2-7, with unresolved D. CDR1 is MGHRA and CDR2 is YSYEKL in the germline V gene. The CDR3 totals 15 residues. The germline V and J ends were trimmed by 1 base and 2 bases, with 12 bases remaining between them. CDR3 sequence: CASSQAIGETYEQYF. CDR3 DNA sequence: TGCGCCAGCAGCCAAGCAATAGGCGAAACCTACGAGCAGTACTTC.

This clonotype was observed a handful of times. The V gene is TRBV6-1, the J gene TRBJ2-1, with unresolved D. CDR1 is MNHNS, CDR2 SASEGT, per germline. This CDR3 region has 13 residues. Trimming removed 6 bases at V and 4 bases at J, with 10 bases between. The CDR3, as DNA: TGTGCCAGCAGAATGACCCCTTACAATGAGCAGTTCTTC. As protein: CASRMTPYNEQFF.

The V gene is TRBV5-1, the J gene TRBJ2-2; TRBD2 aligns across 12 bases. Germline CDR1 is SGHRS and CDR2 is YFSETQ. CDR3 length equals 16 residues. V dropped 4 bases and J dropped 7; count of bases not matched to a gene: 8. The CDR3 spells CASSTLTSGSGGELFF. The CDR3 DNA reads TGCGCCAGCAGCACCTTGACTAGCGGGAGTGGCGGGGAGCTGTTTTTT.

The CDR3: CASSSLAGGGPGEQFF. Here the CDR3 DNA reads TGTGCCAGCAGTTCCCTAGCGGGAGGGGGGCCTGGTGAGCAGTTCTTC. This chain connects TRBV3-1 to TRBJ2-1, with TRBD2 identical over 12 bases. The CDR3 has 16 amino acids. With 6 bases clipped from V and 9 bases from J, the junction kept 12 bases outside the gene matches. The germline gives CDR1 LGHDT, CDR2 YNNKEL (reference sequence).

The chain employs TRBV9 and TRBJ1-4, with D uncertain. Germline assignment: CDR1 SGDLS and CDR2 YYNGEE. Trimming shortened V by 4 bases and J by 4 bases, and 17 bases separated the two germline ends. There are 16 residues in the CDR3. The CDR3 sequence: CASSPTPTILNEKLFF. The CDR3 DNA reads TGTGCCAGCAGCCCCACCCCCACGATACTTAATGAAAAACTGTTTTTT.

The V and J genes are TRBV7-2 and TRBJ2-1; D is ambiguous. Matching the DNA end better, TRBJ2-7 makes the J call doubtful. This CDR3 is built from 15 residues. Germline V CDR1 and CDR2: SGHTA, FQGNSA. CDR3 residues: CASSLADGLGYEQYF. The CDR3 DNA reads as TGTGCCAGCAGCTTAGCCGACGGCCTCGGATACGAGCAGTACTTC.

CDR3 protein: CASSFGGLEQPQHF. The CDR3 nucleotides read TGTGCCAGCAGTTTCGGGGGTCTCGAACAGCCCCAGCATTTT. The chain combines TRBV27 with TRBJ1-5, with a possible D match to TRBD1 (5 bases). CDR1 and CDR2 from the germline V gene are MNHEY and SMNVEV (reference sequence). This CDR3 region has 14 residues. V lost 3 bases, J lost 7 bases, and 13 bases lay in between.

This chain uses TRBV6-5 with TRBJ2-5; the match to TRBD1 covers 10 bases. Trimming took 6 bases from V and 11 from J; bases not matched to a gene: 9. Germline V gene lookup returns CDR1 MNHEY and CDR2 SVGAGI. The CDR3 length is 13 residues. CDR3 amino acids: CASSPGTGVSQYF. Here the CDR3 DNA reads TGTGCCAGCAGCCCCGGGACAGGGGTCTCACAGTACTTC.

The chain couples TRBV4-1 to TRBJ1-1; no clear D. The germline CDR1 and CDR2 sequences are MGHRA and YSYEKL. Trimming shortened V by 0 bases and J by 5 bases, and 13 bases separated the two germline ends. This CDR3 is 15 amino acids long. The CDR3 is CASSQDFRSRTEAFF. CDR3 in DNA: TGCGCCAGCAGCCAAGATTTTAGAAGCAGGACTGAAGCTTTCTTT.

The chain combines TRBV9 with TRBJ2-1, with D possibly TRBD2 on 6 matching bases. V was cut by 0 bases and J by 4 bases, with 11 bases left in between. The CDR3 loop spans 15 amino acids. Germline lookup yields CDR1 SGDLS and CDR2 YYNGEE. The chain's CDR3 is CASSVELADYNEQFF. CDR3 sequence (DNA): TGTGCCAGCAGCGTAGAACTAGCAGATTACAATGAGCAGTTCTTC.

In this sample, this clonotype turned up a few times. Here the CDR3 reads CASSPSGAQGYTF. CDR3 DNA sequence: TGTGCCAGCAGTCCCTCGGGGGCGCAAGGCTACACCTTC. V usage is TRBV6-5 and J usage is TRBJ1-2; D is possibly TRBD1 (6 bases). The germline CDR1 and CDR2 sequences are MNHEY and SVGAGI. The length of the CDR3 is 13 residues. Trimming shortened V by 5 bases and J by 8 bases, and 15 bases separated the two germline ends.

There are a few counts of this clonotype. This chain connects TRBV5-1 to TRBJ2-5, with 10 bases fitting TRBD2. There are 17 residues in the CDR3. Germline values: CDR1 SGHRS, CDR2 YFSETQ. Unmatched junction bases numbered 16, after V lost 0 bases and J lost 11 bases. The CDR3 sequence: CASSLVLAGEENGEQYF. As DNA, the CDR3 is TGCGCCAGCAGCTTGGTCCTAGCGGGAGAAGAAAACGGGGAGCAGTACTTC. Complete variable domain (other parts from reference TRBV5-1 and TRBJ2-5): KAGVTQTPRYLIKTRGQQVTLSCSPISGHRSVSWYQQTPGQGLQFLFEYFSETQRNKGNFPGRFSGRQFSNSRSEMNVSTLELGDSALYLCASSLVLAGEENGEQYFGPGTRLLVL.

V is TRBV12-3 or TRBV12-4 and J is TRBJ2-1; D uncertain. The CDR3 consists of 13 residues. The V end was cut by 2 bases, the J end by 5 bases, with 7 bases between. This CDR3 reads CASSLNGHNEQFF. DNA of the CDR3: TGTGCCAGCAGTTTAAACGGCCACAATGAGCAGTTCTTC.

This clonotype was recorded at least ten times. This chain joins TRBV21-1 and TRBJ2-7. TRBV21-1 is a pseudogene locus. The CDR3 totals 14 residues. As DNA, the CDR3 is TGTGCCAGCAGCAACAAAAAGTGGTCCTACGAGCAGTACTTC. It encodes CASSNKKWSYEQYF.

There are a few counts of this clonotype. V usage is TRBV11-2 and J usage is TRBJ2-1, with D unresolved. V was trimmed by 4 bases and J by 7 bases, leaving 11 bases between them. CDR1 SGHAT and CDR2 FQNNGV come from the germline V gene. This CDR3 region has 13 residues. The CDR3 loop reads CASSSISLNEQFF. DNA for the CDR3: TGTGCCAGCAGCTCCATATCCCTGAATGAGCAGTTCTTC.

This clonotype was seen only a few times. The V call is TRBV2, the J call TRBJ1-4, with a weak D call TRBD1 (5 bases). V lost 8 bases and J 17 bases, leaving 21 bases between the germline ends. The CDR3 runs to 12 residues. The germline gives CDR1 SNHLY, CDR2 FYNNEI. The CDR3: CASGQGVLPLFF. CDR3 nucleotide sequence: TGTGCCAGCGGTCAGGGCGTTCTACCTCTATTTTTT.

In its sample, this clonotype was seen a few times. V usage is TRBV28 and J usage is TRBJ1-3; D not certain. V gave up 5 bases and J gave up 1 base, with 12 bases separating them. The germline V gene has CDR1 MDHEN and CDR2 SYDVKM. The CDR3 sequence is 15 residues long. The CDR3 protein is CASSTDSGSGNTIYF. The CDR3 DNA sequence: TGTGCCAGCAGTACCGATTCAGGATCTGGAAACACCATATATTTT.

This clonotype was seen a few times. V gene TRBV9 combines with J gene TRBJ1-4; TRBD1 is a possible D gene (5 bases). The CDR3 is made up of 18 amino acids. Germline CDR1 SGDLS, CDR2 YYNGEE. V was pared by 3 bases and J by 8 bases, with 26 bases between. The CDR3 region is CASSGGAPTTYGGEKLFF. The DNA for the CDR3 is TGTGCCAGCAGCGGCGGAGCTCCTACGACCTACGGGGGAGAAAAACTGTTTTTT.

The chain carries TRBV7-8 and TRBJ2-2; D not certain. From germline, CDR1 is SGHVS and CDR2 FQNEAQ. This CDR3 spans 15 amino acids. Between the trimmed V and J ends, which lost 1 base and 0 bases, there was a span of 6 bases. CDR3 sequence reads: CASSLEYTNTGELFF. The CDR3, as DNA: TGTGCCAGCAGCTTAGAATATACGAACACCGGGGAGCTGTTTTTT.

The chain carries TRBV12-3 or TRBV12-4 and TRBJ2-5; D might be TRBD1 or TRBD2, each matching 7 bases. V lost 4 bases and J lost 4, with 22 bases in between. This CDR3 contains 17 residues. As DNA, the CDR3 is TGTGCCAGCAGTTCTACGTTCAACAGGGGAGGGGGAGAGACCCAGTACTTC. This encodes CASSSTFNRGGGETQYF.

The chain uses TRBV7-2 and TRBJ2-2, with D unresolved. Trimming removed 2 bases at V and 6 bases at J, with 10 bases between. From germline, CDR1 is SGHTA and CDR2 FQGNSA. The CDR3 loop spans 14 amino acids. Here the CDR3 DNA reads TGTGCCAGCAGCTTAATTCTTTGGTCCGGGGAGCTGTTTTTT. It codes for CASSLILWSGELFF.

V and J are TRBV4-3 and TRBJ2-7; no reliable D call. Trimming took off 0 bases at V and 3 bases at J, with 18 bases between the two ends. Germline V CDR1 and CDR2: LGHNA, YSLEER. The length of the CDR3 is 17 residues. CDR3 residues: CASSQDYGSEISYEQYF. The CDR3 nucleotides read TGCGCCAGCAGCCAAGATTACGGGTCAGAGATCAGCTACGAGCAGTACTTC.

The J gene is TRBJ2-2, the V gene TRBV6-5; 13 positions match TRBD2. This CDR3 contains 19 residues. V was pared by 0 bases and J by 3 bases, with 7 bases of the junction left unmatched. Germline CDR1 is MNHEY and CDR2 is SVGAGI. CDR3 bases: TGTGCCAGCAGTTACTCGTTACTAGCGGGGGGGACGCACACCGGGGAGCTGTTTTTT. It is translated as CASSYSLLAGGTHTGELFF.

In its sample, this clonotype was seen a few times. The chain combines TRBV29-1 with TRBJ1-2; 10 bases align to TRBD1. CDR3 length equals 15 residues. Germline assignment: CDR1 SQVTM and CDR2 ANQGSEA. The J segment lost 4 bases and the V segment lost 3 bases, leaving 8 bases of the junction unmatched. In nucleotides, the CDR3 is TGCAGCGTTGAGGGGGACAGGGGAGAGGGCTATGGCTACACCTTC. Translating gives CSVEGDRGEGYGYTF. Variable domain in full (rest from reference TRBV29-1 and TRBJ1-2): SAVISQKPSRDICQRGTSLTIQCQVDSQVTMMFWYRQQPGQSLTLIATANQGSEATYESGFVIDKFPISRPNLTFSTLTVSNMSPEDSSIYLCSVEGDRGEGYGYTFGSGTRLTVV.

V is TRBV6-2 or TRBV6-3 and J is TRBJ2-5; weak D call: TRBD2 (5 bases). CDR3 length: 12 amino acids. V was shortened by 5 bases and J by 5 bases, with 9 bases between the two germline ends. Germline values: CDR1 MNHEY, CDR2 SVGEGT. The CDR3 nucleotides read TGTGCCAGCAGTACTAGTACGGAGACCCAGTACTTC. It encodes CASSTSTETQYF.

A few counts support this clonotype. The CDR3 nucleotides are TGCGCCAGCAGCCAAATACTAGCCGAGAACTACGAGCAGTACTTC. Its translation: CASSQILAENYEQYF. The chain employs TRBV4-1 and TRBJ2-7, with D possibly TRBD2 on 6 matching bases. V gave up 2 bases and J gave up 3 bases, with 14 bases separating them. CDR3 length equals 15 residues. CDR1 and CDR2 (germline): MGHRA, YSYEKL.

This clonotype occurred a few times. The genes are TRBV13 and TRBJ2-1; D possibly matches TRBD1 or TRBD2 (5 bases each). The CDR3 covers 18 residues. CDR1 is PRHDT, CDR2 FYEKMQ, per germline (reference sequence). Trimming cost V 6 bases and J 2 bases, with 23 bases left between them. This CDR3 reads CASSPRGPYELAYNEQFF. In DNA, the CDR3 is TGTGCCAGCAGTCCGAGGGGCCCGTACGAGTTGGCCTACAATGAGCAGTTCTTC.